The following is a T cell receptor beta chain sequence with its context. The antigen remains undetermined. Patients with autoimmune history or systemic immunosuppression were excluded. Trimming pared 0 bases from V and 0 bases from J, leaving 12 bases between. The CDR3 extends over 18 amino acids. Germline-derived CDR1 and CDR2 are SGHDN and FVKESK. This specimen belongs to a study of OX40 agonist ivuxolimab in advanced cancers. The overall study: Administration of intravenous ivuxolimab to patients occurred every 2 weeks at 0.01 to 10 mg/kg. Melanoma, hepatocellular carcinoma, head and neck or renal cell cancer occurred in dose-escalation patients. Findings of the study overall: The investigators did not determine what antigen specificity the expanded peripheral T cells had.

Libraries were prepared by immunoSEQ multiplex PCR; TCRdb keeps only in-frame clonotypes and omits some of them. The sample has almost 35,000 clones, over 75% seen once. The clonotype originates from an adult with an advanced solid tumor such as melanoma, head and neck, liver or kidney cancer. The rearrangement uses TRBV14 and TRBJ2-6; D not certain. The specimen was CD4+ or CD8+ T cells sorted from blood, collected in a trial of the OX40 agonist ivuxolimab. The CDR3 nucleotides are TGTGCCAGCAGCCAAGATTCACAGTGGGGCTCTGGGGCCAACGTCCTGACTTTC. Amino acids: CASSQDSQWGSGANVLTF.